Below, one T cell receptor (beta chain) is given with its context. The sample comes from a study of blood T cell repertoires in COVID-19. Assay used: immunoSEQ multiplex PCR; TCRdb lists only in-frame clones, some missing. Of hundreds of thousands of clones listed, 75% to 90% are singletons. Trimming removed 6 bases from V and 3 bases from J; junction bases left unmatched: 7. Per germline, CDR1 MNHEY and CDR2 SVGAGI. The CDR3 has 15 amino acids. Input material: PBMCs or T cells enriched from blood (not recorded which). The J gene is TRBJ1-5, the V gene TRBV6-5; 8 bases match TRBD1. This TCR derives from a woman aged 40 to 50 who had recovered from COVID-19. The CDR3 sequence: CASRDQGATNQPQHF. CDR3 DNA: TGTGCCAGCAGGGATCAGGGGGCGACCAATCAGCCCCAGCATTTT.